The next 22 T cell receptor beta chains were all read from a single sample in a study of blood T cell repertoires in COVID-19. The repertoire was sequenced with immunoSEQ multiplex PCR; TCRdb's copy has only in-frame clones and lacks some. The sample includes under 200,000 clones, under 85% of them seen just once. Sequencing was performed on peripheral blood. Source of these receptors: a man in his sixties with active or convalescent COVID-19.

J is TRBJ2-2 and V is TRBV19, with D possibly TRBD1 on 5 matching bases. Germline loops: CDR1 LNHDA, CDR2 SQIVND (reference sequence). The CDR3 length is 15 residues. Trimming stripped 4 bases from V and 6 bases from J, with 15 bases between. DNA for the CDR3: TGTGCCAGTAGTACCCAGGGCTTTGGGGCCGGGGAGCTGTTTTTT. Protein sequence: CASSTQGFGAGELFF.

Only a few counts were recorded for this clone. This rearrangement joins TRBV6-5 to TRBJ1-1; D uncertain. CDR3 length: 15 amino acids. Germline V gives CDR1 MNHEY, CDR2 SVGAGI. The V end was cut by 5 bases, the J end by 6 bases, with 19 bases between. CDR3 in DNA: TGTGCCAGCAGTCCCGGTGAAGGGAGGAAGGCTGAAGCTTTCTTT. Translating gives CASSPGEGRKAEAFF.

The chain links TRBV23-1 to TRBJ2-1; D is possibly TRBD2 (11 bases). TRBV23-1 counts as an open reading frame of uncertain function. V lost 0 bases and J 7 bases, leaving 37 bases between the germline ends. The CDR3 extends over 23 amino acids. In DNA, the CDR3 is TGCGCCAGCAGTCAATCAGGGACAGGGGCCCCTTTTCCGGGACTAGCGGAGGGGAATGAGCAGTTCTTC. As protein: CASSQSGTGAPFPGLAEGNEQFF.

The chain uses TRBV6-5 and TRBJ2-7; TRBD1 aligns across 7 bases. The V and J ends lost 6 bases and 5 bases, in that order; junction bases with no gene match: 7. Germline CDR1 MNHEY, CDR2 SVGAGI. The CDR3 has 13 amino acids. This CDR3 reads CASSPTGIHEQYF. The CDR3 nucleotides are TGTGCCAGCAGCCCGACAGGGATCCACGAGCAGTACTTC.

The chain has TRBV7-6 and TRBJ2-1; D gene unclear. Germline V CDR1 and CDR2: SGHVS, FNYEAQ. V lost 3 bases and J 3 bases, leaving 12 bases between the germline ends. The CDR3 has 15 amino acids. The CDR3 region is CASSFAADYYNEQFF. CDR3 DNA sequence: TGTGCCAGCAGCTTCGCGGCGGATTACTACAATGAGCAGTTCTTC.

The CDR3 protein is CASSRPGLRTDTQYF. CDR3 DNA sequence: TGTGCCAGCAGCCGACCGGGACTTCGCACAGATACGCAGTATTTT. This chain uses TRBV3-1 (or the pseudogene TRBV3-2) with TRBJ2-3, with D maybe TRBD2 (6 bases). CDR1 is LGHDT and CDR2 is YNNKEL in the germline V gene (reference sequence). The CDR3 sequence is 15 residues long. The V end lost 4 bases, the J end lost 1 base, and 12 bases lay between the germline ends.

This chain connects TRBV5-6 to TRBJ2-7, with D possibly being TRBD1 (5 bases). The CDR3 loop spans 16 amino acids. V gave up 4 bases and J gave up 5 bases, with 22 bases separating them. The V gene's germline CDR1 is SGHDT and CDR2 YYEEEE. CDR3 amino acids: CASSGTFQGWAHEQYF. CDR3 sequence (DNA): TGTGCCAGCAGCGGAACCTTTCAGGGATGGGCCCACGAGCAGTACTTC.

This sequence joins TRBV5-1 and TRBJ1-6, with a tentative D call TRBD1 (6 bases). Germline CDR1 SGHRS, CDR2 YFSETQ. The V gene lost 2 bases and the J gene lost 7 bases, with 10 bases spanning the gap. The CDR3 length is 14 residues. The CDR3 loop is CASSFGQGNSPLHF. The CDR3 nucleotides read TGCGCCAGCAGCTTTGGGCAGGGGAATTCACCCCTCCACTTT.

This clone has a handful of counts. The chain recombines TRBV29-1 with TRBJ1-2, with D perhaps matching TRBD1 (6 bases). This CDR3 has 14 residues. Trimming pared 3 bases from V and 3 bases from J, leaving 14 bases between. Germline V CDR1 and CDR2: SQVTM, ANQGSEA. CDR3 bases: TGCAGCGTTGAGTGGCAGGGGTCTTACTATGGCTACACCTTC. Its protein is CSVEWQGSYYGYTF.

J is TRBJ2-1 and V is TRBV7-9; 10 positions agree with TRBD1. The CDR3 is 12 amino acids. From germline, CDR1 is SEHNR and CDR2 FQNEAQ (reference sequence). V gave up 5 bases and J gave up 13 bases; unmatched junction bases: 5. Here the CDR3 reads CASSPRDRGQFF. The CDR3, as DNA: TGTGCCAGCAGCCCCCGGGACAGGGGACAGTTCTTC.

In its sample, this clone was seen a few times. The chain is built from TRBV11-2 and TRBJ1-1; possible D gene TRBD1, 5 bases. Germline CDR1 reads SGHAT; CDR2 reads FQNNGV. The CDR3 runs to 16 residues. V lost 5 bases to trimming and J lost 4 bases, with 20 bases between them. Here the CDR3 DNA reads TGTGCCAGCAGCCCAACGGTGGGCGGGGGACCCACTGAAGCTTTCTTT. Amino acid sequence: CASSPTVGGGPTEAFF.

The J gene is TRBJ1-2, the V gene TRBV7-9; possibly TRBD1 for D (6 bases). CDR3 size: 14 residues. V was cut by 5 bases and J by 3 bases, with 13 bases left in between. Germline V lookup: CDR1 SEHNR, CDR2 FQNEAQ (reference sequence). The CDR3 DNA follows: TGTGCCAGCAGCCCGCTCAGGGGAGACTATGGCTACACCTTC. Protein sequence: CASSPLRGDYGYTF.

The genes are TRBV25-1 and TRBJ2-6; no firm D call. The CDR3 extends over 16 amino acids. V gave up 4 bases and J gave up 1 base, with 11 bases separating them. From germline, CDR1 is MGHDK and CDR2 SYGVNS. The CDR3 region is CASSALQQSGANVLTF. CDR3 DNA: TGTGCCAGCAGTGCCCTACAGCAATCTGGGGCCAACGTCCTGACTTTC.

This chain connects TRBV19 to TRBJ2-7; 10 bases are a match to TRBD1. There are 13 residues in the CDR3. The junction had 4 bases not matched to a gene; V was cut back by 6 bases and J by 5 bases. Germline V gives CDR1 LNHDA, CDR2 SQIVND (reference sequence). This CDR3 is CASSTGQGNEQYF. The CDR3 bases are TGTGCCAGTAGCACGGGACAGGGGAACGAGCAGTACTTC. The full variable domain, with the rest looked up from reference TRBV19 and TRBJ2-7, is DGGITQSPKYLFRKEGQNVTLSCEQNLNHDAMYWYRQDPGQGLRLIYYSQIVNDFQKGDIAEGYSVSREKKESFPLTVTSAQKNPTAFYLCASSTGQGNEQYFGPGTRLTVT.

The chain employs TRBV5-1 and TRBJ2-1, with TRBD2 matching over 8 bases. CDR1 and CDR2 (germline): SGHRS, YFSETQ. The V segment lost 3 bases and the J segment 7 bases; nucleotides outside the gene matches: 12. This CDR3 comprises 16 residues. The CDR3 reads CASSSPPGLVKNEQFF. The DNA for the CDR3 is TGCGCCAGCAGCTCACCTCCGGGACTAGTGAAGAATGAGCAGTTCTTC.

This clone was observed a few times. The CDR3 DNA reads as TGCGCCAGCTGTCCCGGGACAGGGAGCACAGATACGCAGTATTTT. Its protein product is CASCPGTGSTDTQYF. The chain has TRBV5-1 and TRBJ2-3; 9 bases line up with TRBD1. V shed 7 bases, J shed 0 bases, and the junction held 6 bases outside the gene matches. This CDR3 region has 15 residues. The germline gives CDR1 SGHRS, CDR2 YFSETQ.

V and J are TRBV5-4 and TRBJ2-1, with TRBD2 matching 8 bases. The CDR3 spans 16 residues. V shed 3 bases, J shed 12 bases, and the junction held 17 bases outside the gene matches. Germline assignment: CDR1 SGHNT and CDR2 YYREEE (reference sequence). CDR3 amino acids: CASSSPSGSGTMMQFF. The CDR3 DNA sequence: TGTGCCAGCAGCTCTCCCAGCGGGAGCGGGACAATGATGCAGTTCTTC.

The rearrangement joins TRBV5-4 to TRBJ2-2, with 8 bases fitting TRBD2. The CDR3 consists of 14 residues. J lost 7 bases, V lost 4 bases, and 6 bases had no gene match. Germline V gives CDR1 SGHNT, CDR2 YYREEE (reference sequence). For the CDR3, the DNA is TGTGCCAGCAGCCCCGGGACTAGTGTCGGGGAGCTGTTTTTT. Translation: CASSPGTSVGELFF.

The chain recombines TRBV19 with TRBJ2-7; 11 bases map to TRBD2. CDR3 length: 15 residues. The V segment lost 3 bases and the J segment 2 bases; nucleotides outside the gene matches: 3. Germline lookup yields CDR1 LNHDA and CDR2 SQIVND (reference sequence). The chain's CDR3 is CASSITSGGPYEQYF. As DNA, the CDR3 is TGTGCCAGTAGTATTACTAGCGGGGGTCCCTACGAGCAGTACTTC. Full variable domain (rest looked up from reference TRBV19 and TRBJ2-7): DGGITQSPKYLFRKEGQNVTLSCEQNLNHDAMYWYRQDPGQGLRLIYYSQIVNDFQKGDIAEGYSVSREKKESFPLTVTSAQKNPTAFYLCASSITSGGPYEQYFGPGTRLTVT.

In DNA form, the CDR3 reads TGTGCCAGCAGCAGCCGGCAGCTAGATGGCTACACCTTC. Its protein product is CASSSRQLDGYTF. The chain joins TRBV13 to TRBJ1-2; D not resolved. The germline V and J ends were trimmed by 5 bases and 6 bases, with 13 bases remaining between them. The CDR3 totals 13 residues. In germline, CDR1 is PRHDT, CDR2 FYEKMQ (reference sequence). Supplemented by reference TRBV13 and TRBJ1-2, the full variable domain reads AAGVIQSPRHLIKEKRETATLKCYPIPRHDTVYWYQQGPGQDPQFLISFYEKMQSDKGSIPDRFSAQQFSDYHSELNMSSLELGDSALYFCASSSRQLDGYTFGSGTRLTVV.

The chain has TRBV5-5 and TRBJ2-7; no reliable D call. CDR1 is SGHKS, CDR2 YYEKEE, per germline (reference sequence). V was pared by 0 bases and J by 0 bases, with 10 bases between. There are 15 residues in the CDR3. CDR3 in DNA: TGTGCCAGCAGCTTGGACCCAGGAAGCTCCTACGAGCAGTACTTC. The encoded protein is CASSLDPGSSYEQYF.

The genes are TRBV27 and TRBJ2-7, with D maybe TRBD2 (6 bases). V lost 6 bases, J lost 6 bases, and 24 bases lay in between. This CDR3 comprises 16 residues. Germline V gene lookup returns CDR1 MNHEY and CDR2 SMNVEV (reference sequence). The CDR3, as DNA: TGTGCCAGCAGCCCCGCGGGGTTCGGAGAGAGGGTCGAGCAGTACTTC. Residues: CASSPAGFGERVEQYF.